The sequence of this T cell receptor (beta chain) was determined in a study of T cells in localized non-small cell lung cancer. Notes on the study in general: Appearances in adjacent lung were noted for a median around 55 of the top 100 tumor clones. Owing to sequencing of a solitary tumor region, heterogeneity cannot be discounted.

For this clone: The antigen is not known.

Here immunoSEQ multiplex PCR was the method, and the copy in TCRdb shows in-frame clones only, minus some. The table records approximately 70,000 clones, about 86% of them present only once. This sequence was found in an older male donor with stage III squamous cell lung carcinoma. The sample was peripheral blood, taken before any cancer treatment.

CDR3 DNA sequence: TGTGCCAGCAGCCCACCCACAGGGGGTGACACCGGGGAGCTGTTTTTT. Translated: CASSPPTGGDTGELFF. The chain has TRBV7-9 and TRBJ2-2, with TRBD1 identical over 8 bases. V was clipped by 5 bases and J by 3 bases; unmatched bases: 8. The CDR3 spans 16 residues. Germline V lookup: CDR1 SEHNR, CDR2 FQNEAQ (reference sequence).